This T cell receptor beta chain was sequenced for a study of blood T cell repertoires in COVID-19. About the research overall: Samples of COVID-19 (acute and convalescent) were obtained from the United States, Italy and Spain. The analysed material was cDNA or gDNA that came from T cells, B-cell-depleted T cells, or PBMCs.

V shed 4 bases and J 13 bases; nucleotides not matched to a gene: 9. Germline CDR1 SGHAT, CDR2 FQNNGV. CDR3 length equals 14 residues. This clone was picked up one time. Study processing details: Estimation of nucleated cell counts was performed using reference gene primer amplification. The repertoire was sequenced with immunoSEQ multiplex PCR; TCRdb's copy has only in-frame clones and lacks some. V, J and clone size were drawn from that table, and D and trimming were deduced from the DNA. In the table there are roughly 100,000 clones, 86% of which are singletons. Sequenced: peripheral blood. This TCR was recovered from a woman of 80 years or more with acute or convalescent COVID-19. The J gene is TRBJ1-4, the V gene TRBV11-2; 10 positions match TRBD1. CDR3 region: CASSSTGGSAGLFF. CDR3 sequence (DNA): TGTGCCAGCAGCTCGACAGGGGGCAGTGCCGGACTGTTTTTT.